This T cell receptor (beta chain) was profiled in a study of blood T cells in healthy people across ages. Points from the study as a whole: The diversity estimates, figures obtained from one million T cells, were considered underestimates.

V was cut by 5 bases and J by 5 bases, with 7 bases left in between. The CDR3 sequence is 11 residues long. Germline assignment: CDR1 DFQATT and CDR2 SNEGSKA (reference sequence). The authors ran a second PCR of about 6 to 11 cycles using a sample-barcoded 5' primer and a J-beta primer mix. TCRdb fed the 5' RACE reads into MiXCR, producing one record per CDR3 protein. This sample yields 780,000 or so distinct CDR3 sequences, of which around 50% are seen a single time; approximately 24% belongs to the top ten. About this clonotype itself: Its matching antigen is unknown.

The chain links TRBV20-1 to TRBJ2-1, with D hard to call. The clonotype was recovered from a man in his forties in good health. Source material: blood. This CDR3 is CSALRDNEQFF. CDR3 sequence (DNA): TGCAGTGCTCTTCGAGACAATGAGCAGTTCTTC.